The 26 T cell receptor beta chains reported below all come from one sample, sequenced in a study of T cell repertoires in cytomegalovirus infection. TCRdb recomputed calls from the reads with MiXCR, one row per CDR3 protein. This table holds approximately 700,000 distinct CDR3 sequences, 35% found once. Source material: PBMCs. The origin of the receptors is a human donor in good health (CMV status not recorded). Some clones in this sample may be carry-over from other donors' samples.

This clonotype was counted a few times. The V gene is TRBV6-6, the J gene TRBJ1-1; D uncertain. CDR1 MNHNY and CDR2 SVGAGI come from the germline V gene (reference sequence). Between the trimmed V and J ends, which lost 2 bases and 0 bases, there was a span of 7 bases. There are 14 residues in the CDR3. The CDR3 DNA reads TGTGCCAGCAGTTACGAGAGTGTGAACACTGAAGCTTTCTTT. Protein sequence: CASSYESVNTEAFF.

This clonotype occurred a few times. The CDR3 DNA reads as TGCGCCAGCAGCCAGAGTTTCGGACTAGCATCGGCCGGGGAGCTGTTTTTT. Translating gives CASSQSFGLASAGELFF. The V call is TRBV4-1, the J call TRBJ2-2, with TRBD2 matching over 8 bases. The CDR3 covers 17 residues. The junction had 12 bases not matched to a gene; V was cut back by 3 bases and J by 6 bases. Germline-derived CDR1 and CDR2 are MGHRA and YSYEKL.

The CDR3 reads CSVGGGREQYF. CDR3 DNA sequence: TGCAGCGTTGGCGGCGGGCGAGAGCAGTACTTC. The chain combines TRBV29-1 with TRBJ2-7, with D tentatively TRBD2 (5 bases). The germline V and J ends were trimmed by 4 bases and 7 bases, with 11 bases remaining between them. The CDR3 contains 11 residues. Germline loops: CDR1 SQVTM, CDR2 ANQGSEA.

With regard to this clonotype: Mismatch with germline at one junction end may stem from a read error. The V gene is TRBV5-6, the J gene TRBJ2-3; D perhaps matches TRBD2 (5 bases). The CDR3 contains 17 residues. CDR1 is SGHDT and CDR2 is YYEEEE in the germline V gene. CDR3 loop: CASSLKVGGYGTDTPYF. The CDR3 nucleotides are TGTGCCAGCAGCTTGAAGGTGGGCGGGTATGGCACAGATACGCCGTATTTT.

At least ten counts were recorded for this clonotype. The CDR3 DNA follows: TGTGCCAGCAGCTTAGATATACGGGGGGGACGAAGGGAAAAACTGTTTTTT. Residues: CASSLDIRGGRREKLFF. The chain uses TRBV7-2 and TRBJ1-4; D may be TRBD1 (5 bases). The V end was cut by 1 base, the J end by 8 bases, with 20 bases between. In germline, CDR1 is SGHTA, CDR2 FQGNSA. The CDR3 consists of 17 residues.

This clonotype was recorded a few times. The genes are TRBV5-1 and TRBJ1-1; 7 bases are shared with TRBD1. The CDR3 totals 16 residues. Losses at the gene ends were 4 bases for V and 0 bases for J; bases not matched to a gene: 9. CDR1 SGHRS and CDR2 YFSETQ come from the germline V gene. For the CDR3, the DNA is TGCGCCAGCAGCCCCTACACCGGGACAGTGAACACTGAAGCTTTCTTT. Its translation is CASSPYTGTVNTEAFF.

V gene TRBV18 combines with J gene TRBJ1-4, with D possibly being TRBD1 (5 bases). V was cut by 1 base and J by 8 bases, with 17 bases left in between. The germline V gene encodes CDR1 KGHSH and CDR2 LQKENI. The CDR3 has 16 amino acids. This chain's CDR3 is CASSPLQGNTGEKLFF. CDR3 sequence (DNA): TGTGCCAGCTCACCACTTCAGGGCAACACCGGCGAAAAACTGTTTTTT. Complete variable domain (other parts from reference TRBV18 and TRBJ1-4): NAGVMQNPRHLVRRRGQEARLRCSPMKGHSHVYWYRQLPEEGLKFMVYLQKENIIDESGMPKERFSAEFPKEGPSILRIQQVVRGDSAAYFCASSPLQGNTGEKLFFGSGTQLSVL.

The chain employs TRBV5-1 and TRBJ2-1; perhaps TRBD1 as D (5 bases). The germline V gene has CDR1 SGHRS and CDR2 YFSETQ. Trimming removed 4 bases at V and 4 bases at J, with 12 bases between. This CDR3 is 14 amino acids long. CDR3 nucleotide sequence: TGCGCCAGCAGCGACAGACGCAATTACAATGAGCAGTTCTTC. It translates to CASSDRRNYNEQFF.

This clonotype was picked up one time. This rearrangement joins TRBV9 to TRBJ2-7; 7 positions match TRBD2. The CDR3 covers 14 residues. Germline CDR1 and CDR2: SGDLS and YYNGEE. Trimming removed 4 bases from V and 2 bases from J; junction bases left unmatched: 6. The CDR3 coding sequence is TGTGCCAGCAGCAATCCCGGGAGGCCCTACGAGCAGTACTTC. Translated: CASSNPGRPYEQYF.

This clonotype was detected only a few times. The chain recombines TRBV2 with TRBJ1-1; D is unresolved. The CDR3 runs to 13 residues. Germline V CDR1 and CDR2: SNHLY, FYNNEI. V lost 6 bases and J 5 bases, leaving 13 bases between the germline ends. CDR3 nucleotides: TGTGCCAGCAGATTCGAGGTTTCGACTGAAGCTTTCTTT. It is translated as CASRFEVSTEAFF.

The rearrangement uses TRBV11-2 and TRBJ1-4, with 9 bases identical to TRBD1. Germline V gives CDR1 SGHAT, CDR2 FQNNGV. The CDR3 length is 15 residues. V shed 5 bases and J 7 bases; nucleotides not matched to a gene: 8. The CDR3 nucleotides read TGTGCCAGCAGCACTCCGGACAGGGGAGGTGAAAAACTGTTTTTT. Encoded protein: CASSTPDRGGEKLFF.

The table lists this clonotype with a few counts. The rearrangement links TRBV7-2 to TRBJ2-3; D is undetermined. The V gene's germline CDR1 is SGHTA and CDR2 FQGNSA. V lost 5 bases and J lost 9, with 18 bases in between. This CDR3 comprises 14 residues. The CDR3 spells CASSQPPSIPTQYF. CDR3 nucleotides: TGTGCCAGCAGCCAACCGCCTTCGATCCCGACGCAGTATTTT.

This chain links TRBV9 with TRBJ1-2, with D possibly being TRBD1 (6 bases). The CDR3 length is 18 residues. Germline V gives CDR1 SGDLS, CDR2 YYNGEE. Trimming shortened V by 6 bases and J by 2 bases, and 26 bases separated the two germline ends. Here the CDR3 reads CASTPGNGRTESNYGYTF. For the CDR3, the DNA is TGTGCCAGCACCCCTGGGAATGGCCGGACAGAGAGCAACTATGGCTACACCTTC.

The rearrangement uses TRBV20-1 and TRBJ1-5; the match to TRBD1 covers 9 bases. V lost 5 bases and J lost 3; bases outside the gene matches: 5. Germline V CDR1 and CDR2: DFQATT, SNEGSKA (reference sequence). The CDR3 covers 14 residues. The CDR3 loop is CSAWDRALNQPQHF. The CDR3, as DNA: TGCAGTGCTTGGGACAGGGCACTCAATCAGCCCCAGCATTTT.

The V call is TRBV7-9, the J call TRBJ1-1; 8 bases are shared with TRBD1. CDR1 is SEHNR and CDR2 is FQNEAQ in the germline V gene (reference sequence). The CDR3 extends over 13 amino acids. V lost 5 bases and J lost 7; bases outside the gene matches: 6. The CDR3 sequence is CASSPPGTGEAFF. The CDR3 DNA sequence: TGTGCCAGCAGCCCTCCCGGGACAGGTGAAGCTTTCTTT.

Many counts were recorded for this clonotype. This chain links TRBV7-3 with TRBJ2-5; D is unresolved. V was pared by 4 bases and J by 3 bases, with 9 bases between. Germline-derived CDR1 and CDR2 are SGHTA and FQGTGA. This CDR3 comprises 13 residues. The chain's CDR3 is CASSSGREETQYF. The CDR3 region has the DNA TGTGCCAGCAGCTCGGGTAGGGAAGAGACCCAGTACTTC.

The chain employs TRBV28 and TRBJ2-6; TRBD2 is a possible D gene (5 bases). The CDR3 sequence is 15 residues long. Looked up from germline, CDR1 is MDHEN and CDR2 is SYDVKM. Deletions cut 8 bases from V and 2 bases from J, with 13 bases between. DNA of the CDR3: TGTGCCAGCCAGATGAGTAGCGCTGGGGCCAACGTCCTGACTTTC. Its translation is CASQMSSAGANVLTF.

The chain recombines TRBV6-6 with TRBJ2-7; D unclear. The CDR3 length is 12 residues. Germline V gene sequence: CDR1 MNHNY, CDR2 SVGAGI (reference sequence). V gave up 7 bases and J gave up 12 bases, with 19 bases separating them. Here the CDR3 reads CASTGVLLLWYF. CDR3 DNA: TGTGCCAGCACCGGAGTATTACTTCTGTGGTACTTC.

Ten or more counts support this clonotype. The rearrangement joins TRBV19 to TRBJ1-6; D gene ambiguous. CDR3 size: 12 residues. Germline V gene sequence: CDR1 LNHDA, CDR2 SQIVND (reference sequence). Trimming shortened V by 5 bases and J by 7 bases, and 6 bases separated the two germline ends. The CDR3 here is CASSYGNSPLHF. CDR3 in DNA: TGTGCCAGTAGTTATGGGAATTCACCCCTCCACTTT.

The rearrangement uses TRBV2 and TRBJ2-1, with 9 bases fitting TRBD1. This CDR3 has 13 residues. V shed 3 bases and J 15 bases; nucleotides not matched to a gene: 9. Germline CDR1 SNHLY, CDR2 FYNNEI. The CDR3 here is CASSEIRDRVRFF. In nucleotides, the CDR3 is TGTGCCAGCAGTGAGATCCGGGACAGGGTTCGGTTCTTC.

About this clonotype itself: The CDR3 does not end in the conserved phenylalanine or tryptophan, so this is likely a read error. The chain combines TRBV5-1 with TRBJ1-1, with 10 bases lining up with TRBD1. There are 17 residues in the CDR3. The trim removed 3 bases at V and 4 bases at J, leaving 12 bases unmatched. Germline CDR1 and CDR2: SGHRS and YFSETQ. CDR3 protein: CASSSSGTGVVGTEAFL. In DNA, the CDR3 is TGCGCCAGCAGCTCATCCGGGACAGGGGTAGTGGGCACTGAAGCTTTCTTG.

The chain employs TRBV29-1 and TRBJ2-5; maybe TRBD2 (5 bases). The length of the CDR3 is 14 residues. Deletions cut 3 bases from V and 5 bases from J, with 16 bases between. Germline lookup yields CDR1 SQVTM and CDR2 ANQGSEA. CDR3 DNA sequence: TGCAGCGTTGAGTCCTCGATTCCGGGGGAGACCCAGTACTTC. Its protein product is CSVESSIPGETQYF.

This clonotype was observed many times. V is TRBV7-8 and J is TRBJ2-7; TRBD2 matches at 13 bases. V shed 1 base and J 0 bases; nucleotides not matched to a gene: 9. The CDR3 spans 19 residues. CDR1 and CDR2 from the germline V gene are SGHVS and FQNEAQ. The CDR3 bases are TGTGCCAGCAGCTTAGAGGCCACCGGGACTAGCGGGATCTCCTACGAGCAGTACTTC. Translating it yields CASSLEATGTSGISYEQYF.

The rearrangement links TRBV5-6 to TRBJ1-2; D is uncertain. The germline V gene encodes CDR1 SGHDT and CDR2 YYEEEE. The ends were cut back, 0 bases at V and 4 bases at J, with 10 bases in the middle. This CDR3 contains 14 residues. This chain's CDR3 is CASSLAEASYGYTF. The CDR3 DNA sequence: TGTGCCAGCAGCTTGGCCGAGGCCTCCTATGGCTACACCTTC.

This clonotype occurred a few times. J is TRBJ2-1 and V is TRBV5-4; 9 bases fit TRBD1. J was trimmed by 0 bases and V by 3 bases; bases with no gene match: 10. Germline V gene data show CDR1 as SGHNT and CDR2 as YYREEE (reference sequence). CDR3 length: 18 amino acids. The CDR3 here is CASSSATGGSRSYNEQFF. The CDR3 bases are TGTGCCAGCAGCTCGGCTACAGGGGGCTCGCGCTCCTACAATGAGCAGTTCTTC. Together with reference TRBV5-4 and TRBJ2-1, the CDR3 gives the full variable domain: ETGVTQSPTHLIKTRGQQVTLRCSSQSGHNTVSWYQQALGQGPQFIFQYYREEENGRGNFPPRFSGLQFPNYSSELNVNALELDDSALYLCASSSATGGSRSYNEQFFGPGTRLTVL.

In this sample, this clonotype turned up a few times. The CDR3 bases are TGTGCCACCAGTGATGCCCAGACAGGATCCTACGAGCAGTACTTC. It encodes CATSDAQTGSYEQYF. The rearrangement uses TRBV24-1 and TRBJ2-7; D possibly corresponds to TRBD1 (6 bases). CDR3 size: 15 residues. V was shortened by 3 bases and J by 1 base, with 12 bases between the two germline ends. Germline loops: CDR1 KGHDR, CDR2 SFDVKD.